These 17 T cell receptor beta chains originate from one sample sequenced in a study of PD-1 blockade in classical Hodgkin lymphoma. With no exception, relapse followed autologous stem cell transplantation in all patients, and brentuximab vedotin exposure varied. Repertoires were generated with immunoSEQ multiplex PCR, while TCRdb's copy carries only in-frame clones and drops some. The sample has about 14,000 clones, 83% seen once; the top ten hold around 20%. The sample consisted of peripheral blood mononuclear cells (PBMCs), taken at baseline. The receptors were gathered from a human donor with classical Hodgkin lymphoma.

This clone showed up just once. The chain is built from TRBV5-8 and TRBJ2-6; 8 nucleotides agree with TRBD1. CDR1 and CDR2 from the germline V gene are SGHTS and YDEGEE. V dropped 2 bases and J dropped 0; count of bases not matched to a gene: 7. This CDR3 has 18 residues. The chain's CDR3 is CASSFNPGQDSGANVLTF. The DNA for the CDR3 is TGTGCCAGCAGCTTCAATCCGGGACAGGACTCTGGGGCCAACGTCCTGACTTTC.

The rearrangement joins TRBV7-9 to TRBJ1-1, with TRBD1 matching over 9 bases. CDR1 is SEHNR and CDR2 is FQNEAQ in the germline V gene (reference sequence). The CDR3 is made up of 16 amino acids. J gave up 5 bases and V 5 bases, and 12 bases lay outside the gene matches. DNA of the CDR3: TGTGCCAGCAGCCCAACATACAGGGGGCGAGGGACTGAAGCTTTCTTT. This codes for CASSPTYRGRGTEAFF.

The gene calls are TRBV7-9 and TRBJ1-2, with D unresolved. Trimming took off 5 bases at V and 0 bases at J, with 7 bases between the two ends. From germline, CDR1 is SEHNR and CDR2 FQNEAQ (reference sequence). The CDR3 has 13 amino acids. The CDR3 DNA reads as TGTGCCAGCAGCGAGCCTCCTAACTATGGCTACACCTTC. Translated, it gives CASSEPPNYGYTF.

The chain has TRBV2 and TRBJ1-2; D is undetermined. The germline CDR1 and CDR2 sequences are SNHLY and FYNNEI. The CDR3 is 12 amino acids. The V end lost 7 bases, the J end lost 5 bases, and 11 bases lay between the germline ends. CDR3 sequence reads: CASTPTRYGYTF. DNA for the CDR3: TGTGCCAGCACCCCGACCCGGTATGGCTACACCTTC.

J is TRBJ1-4 and V is TRBV18, with a possible D match to TRBD1 (5 bases). Trimming removed 3 bases at V and 7 bases at J, with 9 bases between. The CDR3 spans 13 residues. Germline V CDR1 and CDR2: KGHSH, LQKENI. The CDR3 is CASSPDQGEKLFF. CDR3 DNA sequence: TGTGCCAGCTCACCGGACCAGGGTGAAAAACTGTTTTTT.

V is TRBV9 and J is TRBJ2-3; TRBD1 agrees at 7 bases. Per the germline V gene, CDR1 is SGDLS and CDR2 is YYNGEE. The J segment lost 1 base and the V segment lost 1 base, leaving 12 bases of the junction unmatched. The CDR3 is 18 amino acids. The CDR3 bases are TGTGCCAGCAGCGTACCTTTACAGGGGAACGGAGGCACAGATACGCAGTATTTT. Its translation is CASSVPLQGNGGTDTQYF. Supplemented by reference TRBV9 and TRBJ2-3, the full variable domain reads DSGVTQTPKHLITATGQRVTLRCSPRSGDLSVYWYQQSLDQGLQFLIQYYNGEERAKGNILERFSAQQFPDLHSELNLSSLELGDSALYFCASSVPLQGNGGTDTQYFGPGTRLTVL.

J is TRBJ2-6 and V is TRBV5-1, with 7 bases identical to TRBD2. Germline CDR1 reads SGHRS; CDR2 reads YFSETQ. V gave up 4 bases and J gave up 0 bases; unmatched junction bases: 7. CDR3 size: 17 residues. The CDR3 DNA sequence: TGCGCCAGCAGCCCGAGGGAGGGGAGCTCTGGGGCCAACGTCCTGACTTTC. Its protein product is CASSPREGSSGANVLTF.

This chain uses TRBV29-1 with TRBJ2-5, with TRBD2 identical over 13 bases. The CDR3 runs 14 residues. Germline assignment: CDR1 SQVTM and CDR2 ANQGSEA. The ends lost 5 bases at V and 5 bases at J; junction bases unmatched: 5. In nucleotides, the CDR3 is TGCAGCGTTTTTGGACTAGCGGGGGTGGAGACCCAGTACTTC. Translation: CSVFGLAGVETQYF.

The chain recombines TRBV9 with TRBJ2-3; D is perhaps TRBD2 (5 bases). The CDR3 runs 16 residues. CDR1 SGDLS and CDR2 YYNGEE come from the germline V gene. Deletions cut 4 bases from V and 3 bases from J, with 18 bases between. Here the CDR3 reads CASSPPEVAGTDTQYF. The CDR3 region has the DNA TGTGCCAGCAGCCCACCGGAAGTGGCGGGTACAGATACGCAGTATTTT.

The rearrangement uses TRBV15 and TRBJ2-1; D is possibly TRBD1 (5 bases). This CDR3 has 12 amino acids. Germline V gives CDR1 LNHNV, CDR2 YYDKDF (reference sequence). Trimming removed 6 bases from V and 7 bases from J, with 10 bases in between. Here the CDR3 DNA reads TGTGCCACCAGTAGCAGGGTGAATGAGCAGTTCTTC. It is translated as CATSSRVNEQFF.

The chain is built from TRBV28 and TRBJ1-1; TRBD1 might be the D (5 bases). V was shortened by 5 bases and J by 6 bases, with 13 bases between the two germline ends. Germline V CDR1 and CDR2: MDHEN, SYDVKM. There are 13 residues in the CDR3. CDR3 DNA: TGTGCCAGCAGTCCCCAGGGCAAGGCTGAAGCTTTCTTT. Protein sequence: CASSPQGKAEAFF.

This rearrangement joins TRBV21-1 to TRBJ1-2; TRBD1 reflects the table's D call only, with no check against the DNA. TRBV21-1 is a known pseudogene. The CDR3 has 17 amino acids. The CDR3 DNA reads as TGTGCCAGCAGCAGAAGGGGGGACAGGAGCCAGGGAGATGGCTACACCTTC. Translated: CASSRRGDRSQGDGYTF.

This chain connects TRBV25-1 to TRBJ1-4; 8 positions match TRBD1. The CDR3 is 16 amino acids. Germline loops: CDR1 MGHDK, CDR2 SYGVNS. With 3 bases clipped from V and 7 bases from J, the junction kept 10 bases outside the gene matches. DNA of the CDR3: TGTGCCAGCAGTGAGGGGGCAGGGGGCGTAAGTGAAAAACTGTTTTTT. It is translated as CASSEGAGGVSEKLFF.

This clone was seen a single time. V usage is TRBV28 and J usage is TRBJ1-3; D not certain. Germline V gene data show CDR1 as MDHEN and CDR2 as SYDVKM. Trimming shortened V by 2 bases and J by 3 bases, and 8 bases separated the two germline ends. This CDR3 spans 14 amino acids. The CDR3 loop is CASSLKVFGNTIYF. In DNA, the CDR3 is TGTGCCAGCAGTTTAAAGGTTTTTGGAAACACCATATATTTT. Variable domain in full (rest from reference TRBV28 and TRBJ1-3): DVKVTQSSRYLVKRTGEKVFLECVQDMDHENMFWYRQDPGLGLRLIYFSYDVKMKEKGDIPEGYSVSREKKERFSLILESASTNQTSMYLCASSLKVFGNTIYFGEGSWLTVV.

The chain couples TRBV4-3 to TRBJ1-5, with D maybe TRBD1 (6 bases). Germline V lookup: CDR1 LGHNA, CDR2 YSLEER. Trimming shortened V by 0 bases and J by 4 bases, and 10 bases separated the two germline ends. The CDR3 runs to 15 residues. The CDR3, as DNA: TGCGCCAGCAGCCAAGAGGGACACCTTAATCAGCCCCAGCATTTT. This codes for CASSQEGHLNQPQHF.

With respect to this clone: At one of its ends the junction is not consistent with the germline gene, which may arise from a read error. The genes are TRBV4-1 and TRBJ2-6, with no clear D. CDR1 is MGHRA and CDR2 is YSYEKL in the germline V gene. The CDR3 sequence is 17 residues long. This CDR3 reads CASTQSEDTLWANVRTF. DNA of the CDR3: TGCGCCAGCACACAAAGTGAGGATACCCTCTGGGCCAACGTCCGGACTTTC.

This rearrangement joins TRBV29-1 to TRBJ2-5, with D possibly being TRBD1 (6 bases). Trimming left V 8 bases short and J 1 base short, with 17 bases between. The CDR3 length is 14 residues. Germline loops: CDR1 SQVTM, CDR2 ANQGSEA. The CDR3 DNA is TGCAGCTTCAGTTGGGTGACAGGCCAAGAGACCCAGTACTTC. Its protein product is CSFSWVTGQETQYF.